The 10 T cell receptor beta chains below come from one sample, sequenced in a study of blood T cell repertoires in COVID-19. Sequenced by immunoSEQ multiplex PCR; TCRdb stores in-frame clones only, minus some. This table holds 250,000 to 350,000 clones, around 90% found once. Material: PBMCs or T cells enriched from blood (not recorded which). The receptors here all came from a woman aged 50 to 60 who had recovered from COVID-19.

This sequence joins TRBV7-2 and TRBJ2-5; D is ambiguous. The germline CDR1 and CDR2 sequences are SGHTA and FQGNSA. The CDR3 consists of 14 residues. V lost 1 base and J lost 0, with 6 bases in between. As DNA, the CDR3 is TGTGCCAGCAGCTTAGGAGCGAACCAAGAGACCCAGTACTTC. Amino acids: CASSLGANQETQYF. The full variable domain, rest sourced from reference TRBV7-2 and TRBJ2-5, is GAGVSQSPSNKVTEKGKDVELRCDPISGHTALYWYRQSLGQGLEFLIYFQGNSAPDKSGLPSDRFSAERTGGSVSTLTIQRTQQEDSAVYLCASSLGANQETQYFGPGTRLLVL.

V is TRBV9 and J is TRBJ1-1; possibly TRBD1 for D (6 bases). Germline CDR1 SGDLS, CDR2 YYNGEE. V lost 4 bases, J lost 5 bases, and 15 bases lay in between. CDR3 length: 14 amino acids. CDR3 loop: CASSSIGGVTEAFF. The CDR3 region has the DNA TGTGCCAGCAGCTCGATAGGGGGGGTTACTGAAGCTTTCTTT.

This clone was seen a handful of times. The V and J genes are TRBV20-1 and TRBJ1-5; TRBD1 is a possible D gene (6 bases). V shed 3 bases and J shed 7 bases, with 13 bases lying between them. The length of the CDR3 is 13 residues. The germline V gene has CDR1 DFQATT and CDR2 SNEGSKA (reference sequence). CDR3 sequence: CSASRPGVQPQHF. The CDR3 coding sequence is TGCAGTGCTAGTCGCCCAGGGGTCCAGCCCCAGCATTTT.

The V gene is TRBV18, the J gene TRBJ2-7, with 8 bases lining up with TRBD1. With V trimmed by 5 bases and J by 2 bases, 5 bases remained unmatched. The germline V gene has CDR1 KGHSH and CDR2 LQKENI. This CDR3 is 14 amino acids long. CDR3 sequence reads: CASSSGQGAYEQYF. CDR3 DNA: TGTGCCAGCTCATCAGGACAGGGCGCCTACGAGCAGTACTTC.

The J gene is TRBJ2-3, the V gene TRBV5-5, with a possible D match to TRBD1 (5 bases). CDR1 and CDR2 from the germline V gene are SGHKS and YYEKEE (reference sequence). The V end was cut by 5 bases, the J end by 2 bases, with 12 bases between. CDR3 length: 14 amino acids. The CDR3 loop reads CASSPQVYTDTQYF. In DNA form, the CDR3 reads TGTGCCAGCAGTCCACAGGTGTACACAGATACGCAGTATTTT.

The chain links TRBV5-5 to TRBJ1-1, with D perhaps matching TRBD1 (5 bases). The CDR3 loop spans 13 amino acids. From germline, CDR1 is SGHKS and CDR2 YYEKEE (reference sequence). Trimming pared 4 bases from V and 4 bases from J, leaving 11 bases between. CDR3 sequence reads: CASSRTTATEAFF. The CDR3 DNA sequence: TGTGCCAGCAGCAGAACGACAGCCACTGAAGCTTTCTTT.

This rearrangement joins TRBV4-3 to TRBJ2-7; 12 bases map to TRBD2. The V gene end was trimmed by 3 bases and the J gene end by 6 bases; junction bases not matched to a gene: 6. CDR3 length: 15 amino acids. CDR1 is LGHNA, CDR2 YSLEER, per germline. The CDR3 sequence: CASSQTGLAGGEQYF. DNA for the CDR3: TGCGCCAGCAGCCAGACGGGACTAGCGGGTGGCGAGCAGTACTTC.

The chain has TRBV10-3 and TRBJ1-1; 7 bases match TRBD1. The CDR3 contains 13 residues. V dropped 9 bases and J dropped 0; count of bases not matched to a gene: 4. Germline V gives CDR1 ENHRY, CDR2 SYGVKD. The DNA of the CDR3 is TGTGCCATACAGGGGTATTTGAACACTGAAGCTTTCTTT. It codes for CAIQGYLNTEAFF.

V is TRBV3-1 (or the pseudogene TRBV3-2) and J is TRBJ1-2; D is unclear. Trimming cost V 0 bases and J 4 bases, with 6 bases left between them. The CDR3 spans 13 residues. CDR1 and CDR2 from the germline V gene are LGHDT and YNNKEL (reference sequence). The CDR3 here is CASSQDGSYGYTF. The DNA of the CDR3 is TGTGCCAGCAGCCAAGATGGCAGCTATGGCTACACCTTC.

The gene calls are TRBV27 and TRBJ2-1; D call uncertain. The germline V gene encodes CDR1 MNHEY and CDR2 SMNVEV (reference sequence). Trimming cost V 3 bases and J 8 bases, with 17 bases left between them. This CDR3 has 15 amino acids. The CDR3 protein is CASSFSGTRLDEQFF. The DNA of the CDR3 is TGTGCCAGCAGTTTTAGTGGTACGCGGCTGGATGAGCAGTTCTTC.